This TCR beta chain was recovered during a study of blood T cells in healthy people across ages. Study-wide results and limits: Donor CMV status was unknown, possibly confounding expanded clonotype changes. Observed TCR beta diversity per million T cells went down as age went up. This fall followed a roughly linear course with age.

Total RNA was extracted at no less than 6 micrograms per sample. The authors ran a second PCR of about 6 to 11 cycles using a sample-barcoded 5' primer and a J-beta primer mix. Via MiXCR, TCRdb re-called the 5' RACE reads, giving one row per CDR3 protein. The table includes about 1.5 million distinct CDR3 sequences, 42% detected once. Regarding this clonotype: The antigen is not known.

The sample consisted of blood. The sequence derives from a woman between 18 and 30 years old in good health.

CDR3 region: CASSLRGGPHNEQFF. CDR3 DNA sequence: TGTGCCAGCAGTTTGAGGGGGGGGCCCCACAATGAGCAGTTCTTC. The chain joins TRBV28 to TRBJ2-1; D may be TRBD2 (7 bases). V lost 3 bases and J 5 bases, leaving 14 bases between the germline ends. The CDR3 sequence is 15 residues long. From germline, CDR1 is MDHEN and CDR2 SYDVKM.